This T cell receptor (beta chain) was recovered during a study of chemoradiotherapy in HPV16-positive cancers (dated by TCRdb to between 2021 and 2024). Study-level background: Candidate HPV-specific T-cell clones and common TCR motifs were defined by functional T-cell assays performed on cells from two HPV16-positive patients. Whether T-cell immunity against the HPV oncoproteins E6 and E7 changes during chemoradiotherapy and whether survival is affected by this immunity were examined in the study. The candidate HPV-specific TCRs and motifs were then tracked in TCR repertoires from 86 patients with HPV-related cancers.

To prepare the library, the immunoSEQ multiplex PCR assay was applied. TCRdb stores this immuneACCESS table with in-frame sequences only. Part of the clones is absent; in the studies checked, under half of the shortfall reflects unresolved V genes, and no reason is known for the rest. Across this sample there are 12,000 to 15,000 clones, with roughly 91% seen only once. The ten largest clones represent less than 3.5% of the sample. Points on this clone: It has no known antigen specificity. It has no much larger one-base neighbor in the sample; base qualities were not kept.

General conclusions and limits of the study: Only a couple of HPV16-positive patients were used to derive the functional definition of HPV-specific T cells, and the survival association was reported for HPV16-positive patients. In HPV16-positive patients, expansion of HPV-responsive T cells during chemoradiotherapy was found to be associated with improved recurrence-free survival. Expansion of candidate HPV-specific clones and E7-related TCR motifs was observed in the tumor microenvironment during treatment, whereas no such expansion was observed for non-HPV-specific T cells.

The CDR3, cysteine through phenylalanine, is 14 amino acids long. Of all the DNA, just the CDR3 is kept, 42 bases in frame from base 1. Based on the germline V gene, the CDR1 and CDR2 sequences are SGDLS and YYNGEE. The junction carries 8 bases between V and J, which are trimmed by 1 base and 1 base respectively. Repertoires were sampled repeatedly over the course of chemoradiotherapy, so clonal expansion could be followed in the tumor microenvironment. This clonotype was obtained from a human donor with HPV-associated anogenital cancer. The source was blood, collected from a patient who underwent chemoradiotherapy. The rearranged chain carries TRBV9 and TRBJ2-5; the D gene is perhaps TRBD1 or TRBD2, each of them matching over 5 bases. The DNA is TGTGCCAGCAGCGTATCCGGGACCCAAGAGACCCAGTACTTC. This sequence encodes CASSVSGTQETQYF. Outside the CDR3, residues come from the reference TRBV9 and TRBJ2-5 proteins, so the full variable domain is: DSGVTQTPKHLITATGQRVTLRCSPRSGDLSVYWYQQSLDQGLQFLIQYYNGEERAKGNILERFSAQQFPDLHSELNLSSLELGDSALYFCASSVSGTQETQYFGPGTRLLVL.